The TCR beta chain described here comes from a study of long-term antiretroviral therapy in people with HIV. Study-level findings and limits: Specimen acquisition occurred between the mid-2000s and the late 2010s, potentially under older ART regimens. After ART, diversity increased yet remained lower than transplant donor controls.

V lost 0 bases and J lost 3, with 9 bases in between. Germline values: CDR1 SGDLS, CDR2 YYNGEE. The CDR3 consists of 15 residues. At survey level, the immunoSEQ assay was run in its v3.0 version. Data came from immunoSEQ multiplex PCR; TCRdb stores just in-frame clones and leaves some out. The table includes about 24,000 clones, about 95% detected once. Details on this clone: Antigen specificity is unknown.

The rearrangement links TRBV9 to TRBJ2-2, with TRBD1 as a possible D gene (5 bases). The sequence derives from a woman aged 45-59 years with HIV. The starting material was unsorted PBMCs, obtained just over 4.8 years after starting antiretroviral therapy. The CDR3 loop is CASSVEETDTGELFF. CDR3 DNA sequence: TGTGCCAGCAGCGTAGAGGAGACAGACACCGGGGAGCTGTTTTTT. The variable domain in full, with the rest retrieved from reference TRBV9 and TRBJ2-2, is DSGVTQTPKHLITATGQRVTLRCSPRSGDLSVYWYQQSLDQGLQFLIQYYNGEERAKGNILERFSAQQFPDLHSELNLSSLELGDSALYFCASSVEETDTGELFFGEGSRLTVL.